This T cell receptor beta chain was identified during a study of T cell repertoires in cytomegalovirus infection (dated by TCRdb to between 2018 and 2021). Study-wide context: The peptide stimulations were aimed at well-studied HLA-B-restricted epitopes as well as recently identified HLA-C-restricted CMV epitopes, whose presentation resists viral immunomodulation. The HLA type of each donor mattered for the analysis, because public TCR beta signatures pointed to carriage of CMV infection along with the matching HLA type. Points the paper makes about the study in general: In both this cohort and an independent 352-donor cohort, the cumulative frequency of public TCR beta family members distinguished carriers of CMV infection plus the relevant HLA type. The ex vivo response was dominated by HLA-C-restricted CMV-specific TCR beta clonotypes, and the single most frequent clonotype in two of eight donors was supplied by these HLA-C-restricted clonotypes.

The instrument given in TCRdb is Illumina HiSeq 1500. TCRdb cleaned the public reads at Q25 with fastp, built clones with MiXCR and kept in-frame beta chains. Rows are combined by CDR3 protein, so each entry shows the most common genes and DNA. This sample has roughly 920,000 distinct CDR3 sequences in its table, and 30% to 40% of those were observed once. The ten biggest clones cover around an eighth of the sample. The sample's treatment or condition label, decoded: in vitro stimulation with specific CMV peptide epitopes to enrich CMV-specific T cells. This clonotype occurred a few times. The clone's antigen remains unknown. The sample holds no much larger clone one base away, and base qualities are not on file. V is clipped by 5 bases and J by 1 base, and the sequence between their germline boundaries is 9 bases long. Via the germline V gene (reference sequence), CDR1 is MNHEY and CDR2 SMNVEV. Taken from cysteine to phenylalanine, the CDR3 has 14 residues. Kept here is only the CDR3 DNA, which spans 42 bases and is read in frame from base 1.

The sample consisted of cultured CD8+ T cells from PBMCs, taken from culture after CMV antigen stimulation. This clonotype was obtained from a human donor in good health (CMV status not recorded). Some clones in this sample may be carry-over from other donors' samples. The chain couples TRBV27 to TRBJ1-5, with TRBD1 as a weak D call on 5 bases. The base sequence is TGTGCCAGCAGTCACCGGGACAGCAATCAGCCCCAGCATTTT. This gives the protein CASSHRDSNQPQHF.